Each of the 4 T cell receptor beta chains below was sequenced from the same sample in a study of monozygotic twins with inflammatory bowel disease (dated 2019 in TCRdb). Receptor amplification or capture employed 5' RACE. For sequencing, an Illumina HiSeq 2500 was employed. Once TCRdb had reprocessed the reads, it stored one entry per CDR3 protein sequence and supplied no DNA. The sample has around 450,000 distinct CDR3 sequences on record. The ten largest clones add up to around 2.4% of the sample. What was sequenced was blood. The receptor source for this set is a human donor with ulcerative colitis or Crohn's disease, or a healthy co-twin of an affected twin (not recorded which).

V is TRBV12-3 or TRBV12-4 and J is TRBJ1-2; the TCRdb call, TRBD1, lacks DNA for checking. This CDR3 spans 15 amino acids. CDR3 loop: CASSLESDRGHGYTF.

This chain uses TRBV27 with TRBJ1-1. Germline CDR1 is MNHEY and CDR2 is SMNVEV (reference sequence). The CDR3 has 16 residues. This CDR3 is CASSLDLGTSIAEAFF.

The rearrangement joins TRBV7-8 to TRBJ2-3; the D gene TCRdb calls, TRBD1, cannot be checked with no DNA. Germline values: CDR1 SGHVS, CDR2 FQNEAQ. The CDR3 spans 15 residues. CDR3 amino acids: CASTPRGGPTDTQYF.

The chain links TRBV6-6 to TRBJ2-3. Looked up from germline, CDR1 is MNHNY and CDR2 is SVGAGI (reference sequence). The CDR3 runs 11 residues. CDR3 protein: CASLYTDTQYF.